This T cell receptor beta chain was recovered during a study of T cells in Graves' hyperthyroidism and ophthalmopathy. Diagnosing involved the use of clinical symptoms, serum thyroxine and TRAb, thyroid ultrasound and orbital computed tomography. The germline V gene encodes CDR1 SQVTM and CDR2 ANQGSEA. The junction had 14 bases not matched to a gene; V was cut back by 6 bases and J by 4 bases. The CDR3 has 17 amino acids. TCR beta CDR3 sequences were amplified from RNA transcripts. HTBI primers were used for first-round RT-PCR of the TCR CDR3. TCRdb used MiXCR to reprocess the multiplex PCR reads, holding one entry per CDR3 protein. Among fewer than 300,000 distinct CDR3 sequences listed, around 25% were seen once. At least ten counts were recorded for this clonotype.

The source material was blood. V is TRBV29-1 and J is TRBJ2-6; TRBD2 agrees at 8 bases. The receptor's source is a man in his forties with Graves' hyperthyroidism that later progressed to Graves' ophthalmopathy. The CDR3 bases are TGCAGCGTGGGACCGGGACTAGTCCTTGGAGGGGCCAACGTCCTGACTTTC. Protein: CSVGPGLVLGGANVLTF.